This T cell receptor beta chain was found in a study of human T cells and chemical hapten exposure. A single record per CDR3 protein comes from TCRdb applying MiXCR to the RACE reads. The sample records 75,000 to 90,000 distinct CDR3 sequences, roughly 12% being singletons. Germline V gene sequence: CDR1 SNHLY, CDR2 FYNNEI. The CDR3 totals 11 residues. V shed 8 bases, J shed 10 bases, and the junction held 6 bases outside the gene matches. The time point denotes: patch test 1, 2 weeks after DPC sensitization. The treatment denotes: therapeutic diphenylcyclopropenone sensitization with weekly scalp DPC. This clonotype has at least ten counts.

This clonotype was obtained from an older woman with alopecia areata. Some clones in this sample may be carry-over from other donors' samples. The source material was whole blood, sampled in connection with sensitization to the hapten diphenylcyclopropenone (DPC). The genes are TRBV2 and TRBJ2-7; 9 bases map to TRBD1. CDR3: CASGGQGFQYF. The CDR3 DNA reads as TGTGCCAGCGGGGGACAGGGTTTCCAGTACTTC.